This T cell receptor beta chain was sequenced in a study of beta chain features in type 1 diabetes. Study-wide results and limits: Patients with Type 1 diabetes showed moderately but significantly shorter TCRB CDR3s in all four CD4+ subsets.

This clone appeared a few times. Its antigen is unidentified. The authors reverse transcribed all of the isolated RNA, so sequencing captured expressed TCRB transcripts. Measured with immunoSEQ multiplex PCR; TCRdb has only the in-frame clones, and not every one. The data hold around 200,000 clones, with around 13% observed a single time. V lost 5 bases to trimming and J lost 5 bases; unmatched junction nucleotides: 0. Germline V gene data show CDR1 as SGHRS and CDR2 as YFSETQ. The CDR3 is 12 amino acids. The gene calls are TRBV5-1 and TRBJ2-1, with 8 nucleotides matching TRBD1. Sequenced: central memory CD4+ T cells from blood. This sequence was found in a woman between 18 and 30 years old in good health. This CDR3 reads CASRTGDNEQFF. In DNA, the CDR3 is TGCGCCAGCAGGACAGGGGACAATGAGCAGTTCTTC. Full variable domain (remainder filled in from reference TRBV5-1 and TRBJ2-1): KAGVTQTPRYLIKTRGQQVTLSCSPISGHRSVSWYQQTPGQGLQFLFEYFSETQRNKGNFPGRFSGRQFSNSRSEMNVSTLELGDSALYLCASRTGDNEQFFGPGTRLTVL.